The present T cell receptor (beta chain) was sequenced within a study of cytomegalovirus exposure and HLA in healthy donors. Primers included in the PCR were 60 Vbeta and 13 Jbeta primers. Some clones are missing from TCRdb's copy, which holds only in-frame ones; the method was immunoSEQ multiplex PCR. The data show more than 150,000 clones, around three quarters seen once. Concerning this clone itself: The antigen is undetermined.

Findings and caveats of the study: Previous analysis showed most TCR beta V segments were productive about 90% or about 30% of the time. Roughly uniform sequencing depth across donors was assumed, possibly incorrectly. TCR beta chains numbering under 200 were designated cytomegalovirus-associated.

The trim removed 1 base at V and 8 bases at J, leaving 8 bases unmatched. In germline, CDR1 is KGHSH, CDR2 LQKENI. The CDR3 covers 15 residues. The source is a boy aged 5-17 years in good health and CMV-seronegative. The specimen was PBMCs. V and J are TRBV18 and TRBJ1-3, with 7 nucleotides matching TRBD1. CDR3 loop: CASSPQTGWEDTIYF. The CDR3 coding sequence is TGTGCCAGCTCACCACAGACAGGGTGGGAAGACACCATATATTTT.